The clone carrying this T cell receptor (beta chain) qualifies as large. Trimming removed 3 bases from V and 5 bases from J; junction bases left unmatched: 12. The CDR3 is made up of 17 amino acids. Germline-derived CDR1 and CDR2 are MDHEN and SYDVKM. Lymphocytes (intraepithelial and lamina propria) were released by processing the graft tissue. The source of the sample is a study of graft-versus-host responses after intestinal transplantation. For the study at large: Anti-thymocyte globulin was used for induction in all recipients, who then took tacrolimus and steroids for roughly 3 years.

Profiling relied on immunoSEQ multiplex PCR, and the TCRdb table lists in-frame clones only, not all of them. The sample shows 8,800 or so clones, 78% of them seen only once. The chain carries TRBV28 and TRBJ2-1; 8 nucleotides align to TRBD2. This clonotype originated in a human patient who received an intestinal transplant, so some T cells may come from the graft donor. The sequencing here drew on ileum tissue, taken less than 550 days after intestinal transplant. The CDR3 here is CASSFDGLAGAHNEQFF. The CDR3 DNA is TGTGCCAGCAGTTTTGACGGCCTAGCGGGCGCACACAATGAGCAGTTCTTC.